This T cell receptor (beta chain) was captured by sequencing in a study of T cell responses to AZD1222 COVID-19 vaccine. Study-level findings and limits: Donors were largely white British and mainly female; clonal diversity was possibly underestimated. Repertoire collection took place solely once the T cell response had peaked. Two AZD1222 administrations were followed by greater Spike-specific TCR breadth and depth. Baseline serostatus was positive in only 5 to 7 AZD1222 recipients.

CDR1 LNHDA and CDR2 SQIVND come from the germline V gene (reference sequence). V shed 8 bases and J shed 3 bases, with 8 bases lying between them. There are 13 residues in the CDR3. With respect to this clone: The antigen remains unidentified.

TCRdb keeps only in-frame clones here, not all; method: immunoSEQ multiplex PCR. This table has over 130,000 clones, approximately 86% appearing once. J is TRBJ2-6 and V is TRBV19; perhaps D is TRBD1 or TRBD2 (5 bases each). The origin of this receptor is an adult in good health. This specimen was peripheral blood, taken on day 0 of AZD1222 vaccination. The CDR3 bases are TGTGCCAGTGGGGGTTTTGGGGCCAACGTCCTGACTTTC. This sequence encodes CASGGFGANVLTF.